This TCR beta chain came from a study of T cell changes during pregnancy in multiple sclerosis. The germline V gene encodes CDR1 MNHEY and CDR2 SMNVEV (reference sequence). The V gene end was trimmed by 2 bases and the J gene end by 0 bases; junction bases not matched to a gene: 5. This CDR3 spans 16 amino acids. Only in-frame clones appear in the TCRdb table, and some are missing; sequencing was by immunoSEQ multiplex PCR. The table has 55,000 to 75,000 clones, about 92% seen once. This clonotype was sampled from a female donor with multiple sclerosis, enrolled in a pregnancy study. This chain links TRBV27 with TRBJ2-3; TRBD2 aligns across 7 bases. The sample in question was peripheral blood, obtained after pregnancy. The CDR3 region has the DNA TGTGCCAGCAGTTTACAGGCGGGAGCGAGCACAGATACGCAGTATTTT. Amino acid sequence: CASSLQAGASTDTQYF.